This T cell receptor (beta chain) was recorded in a study of T cell therapy after organ transplantation (dated by TCRdb to the late 2010s). Background on the whole study: The therapy products consisted of autologous CMV-specific T cells grown in vitro for approximately two weeks using a peptide pool of 30 HLA class I and II CMV epitopes. Patients were given up to 6 doses of T cells at 2-week intervals and were followed for around 7 months after finishing therapy. Of the roughly 10 patients, eight were classified as clinical responders and two were classified as nonresponders. A median of 1.92 x 10^8 CMV-specific T cells was administered to patients across 2 to 6 intravenous infusions. Long-term post-therapy blood samples were obtained 20 to 29 weeks after therapy was completed. An open-label phase I trial of autologous CMV-specific adoptive T cell therapy in solid-organ transplant recipients was the basis for the study, which was a follow-up TRBV repertoire analysis. Only about 75% of the 10 patients had long-term post-therapy samples available.

What the work shows at the level of the full study, not this receptor alone: The small cohort prevented assessing confounders such as concurrent antirejection and antiviral medications. Reduced sample coverage from poor CD8+ T cell yield may be reflected in the few expansions detected in nonresponders. Before therapy, nonresponders had marked clonal expansions, and their repertoires changed minimally after therapy. Reconstitution after therapy appeared to involve both transferred clonotypes and endogenous clonotypes that were not detected in the therapy products. Fold change in CD8 clonality after therapy was inversely correlated with pretherapy clonality, suggesting that less biased repertoires were more receptive to remodeling.

This clone has only one observation. The antigen it recognizes is unknown. There are no base qualities to consult, and no much larger clone falls within one base. The meaning of the sample's time point label: 20-29 weeks after completion of therapy. Solid-organ transplant recipients with drug-resistant/recurrent cytomegalovirus were included as patients. Some ten trial participants were chosen for repertoire analysis on the basis of the availability of post-therapy peripheral blood mononuclear cells. Viable CD3+CD8+CD4- lymphocytes were isolated from PBMCs by sorting on a BD FACSAria III. The Qiagen DNeasy Kit was used to extract genomic DNA from the sorted cells. TRB CDR3 regions were amplified from genomic DNA with the immunoSEQ two-step, bias-controlled multiplex PCR assay. Sequencing of CDR3 libraries was carried out on an Illumina NextSeq 500. The paper's processing steps were these. Initial alignment and bioinformatics, including bias normalization against synthetic CDR3 analogs, were performed with the immunoSEQ Analyzer platform. Annotation of V, D and J genes was based on the definitions in the IMGT database. VDJtools version 1.1.10 and the R package tcR version 2.2.1.11 were used with default settings for further TRBV analyses. GLIPH analysis was done using default settings in version 1.0. For CDR3 sequences with at least 5 reads, significant changes in clonotype frequency were assessed with a 2-sided binomial test and Benjamini-Hochberg correction (alpha = 0.01). In TCRdb, the immuneACCESS table is reduced to in-frame sequences with V and J assigned. These tables do not hold every clone; where another copy was compared, an unresolved V gene accounts for under half, and the others remain unexplained. Clonal size and the V and J genes are those of that table, whereas D and trimming came from the DNA. In all, the sample holds around 20,000 clones, and about 83% of those were seen once. The ten biggest clones cover 35% to 40% of the sample.

The material sequenced was CD8+ T cells from blood, taken after autologous CMV-specific T cell therapy. This TCR was sampled from a human patient who had received a solid organ transplant and had CMV disease. The graft donor may be the source of some T cells after a transplant.

The CDR3 in this case is CASSLILTGLFNEQFF. The DNA is TGTGCCAGCAGCTTAATTCTAACAGGGTTATTCAATGAGCAGTTCTTC. The rearrangement combines TRBV5-6 with TRBJ2-1, and perhaps TRBD1 as D gene, on 6 matching bases. From cysteine to phenylalanine, the CDR3 is 16 amino acids long. Of the read, only the CDR3 DNA is kept; its 48 bases are in frame from base 1. V is cut by 2 bases and J by 6 bases, and the space between the germline ends is 18 bases. CDR1 and CDR2 are drawn from the germline V gene: SGHDT, YYEEEE.